This TCR beta chain was captured by sequencing in a study of T-cell reconstitution after alpha-beta-depleted transplantation in children. Preparation of the TCRbeta library used unique molecular identifiers. TCRdb re-called the PCR reads through MiXCR, storing one row per CDR3 protein. The sample has 250,000 to 300,000 distinct CDR3 sequences; 9.9% are singletons. The CDR3 is 14 residues long. From germline, CDR1 is DFQATT and CDR2 SNEGSKA (reference sequence). Between the trimmed V and J ends, which lost 6 bases and 6 bases, there was a span of 17 bases. The sample holds a few counts of this clonotype.

The chain couples TRBV20-1 to TRBJ2-2; D remains ambiguous. The receptor's source is a human donor who donated a stem cell graft to a child with SCID. The sample consisted of PBMCs from the stem cell graft donor, taken from the stem cell graft. CDR3: CSAQQRQAAGELFF. The CDR3 DNA follows: TGCAGTGCCCAACAACGTCAAGCCGCCGGGGAGCTGTTTTTT.